This TCR beta chain appears in the sequencing data of a study of shared clonotypes between healthy human individuals. Germline V gene data show CDR1 as ENHRY and CDR2 as SYGVKD. V lost 6 bases to trimming and J lost 5 bases; unmatched junction nucleotides: 6. The CDR3 loop spans 14 amino acids. Repertoires were generated with immunoSEQ multiplex PCR, while TCRdb's copy carries only in-frame clones and drops some. This repertoire shows a few million clones, approximately 96% found once; its top ten account for approximately 0.13%. This TCR was recovered from a man between 18 and 29 years old in good health. Sequenced sample: naive CD4+ T cells sorted from blood. Subset indicated: CD45RA+ positively selected. This rearrangement joins TRBV10-3 to TRBJ2-7, with 11 bases lining up with TRBD2. The chain's CDR3 is CAIRTSGSRDEQYF. In DNA form, the CDR3 reads TGTGCCATCAGAACTAGCGGGAGTCGTGACGAGCAGTACTTC.